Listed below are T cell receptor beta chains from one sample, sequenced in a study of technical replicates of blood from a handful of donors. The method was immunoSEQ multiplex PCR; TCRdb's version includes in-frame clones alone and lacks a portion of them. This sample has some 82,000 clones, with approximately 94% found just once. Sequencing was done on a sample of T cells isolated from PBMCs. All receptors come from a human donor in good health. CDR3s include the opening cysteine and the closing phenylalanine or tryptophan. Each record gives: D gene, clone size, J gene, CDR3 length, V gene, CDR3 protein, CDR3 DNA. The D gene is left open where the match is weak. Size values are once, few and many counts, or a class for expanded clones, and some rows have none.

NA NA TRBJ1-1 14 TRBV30 CAWSQDFRDTEAFF TGTGCCTGGAGTCAAGACTTCCGGGACACTGAAGCTTTCTTT
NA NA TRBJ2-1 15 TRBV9 CASSAGPSSYNEQFF TGTGCCAGCAGCGCAGGTCCGAGCTCCTACAATGAGCAGTTCTTC
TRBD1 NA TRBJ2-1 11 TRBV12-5 CASGPGQGQFF TGTGCTAGTGGACCTGGACAGGGTCAGTTCTTC
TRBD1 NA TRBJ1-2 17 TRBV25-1 CASSGSLTGVRLYGYTF TGTGCCAGCAGTGGCTCCCTCACAGGGGTTAGGCTCTATGGCTACACCTTC
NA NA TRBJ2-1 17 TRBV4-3 CASSQESPGSSYNEQFF TGCGCCAGCAGCCAAGAATCTCCAGGCAGCTCCTACAATGAGCAGTTCTTC
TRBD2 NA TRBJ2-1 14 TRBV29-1 CSVALAGGRNEQFF TGCAGCGTTGCACTAGCGGGAGGTAGAAATGAGCAGTTCTTC
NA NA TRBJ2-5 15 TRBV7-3 CASSLGGQGQETQYF TGTGCCAGCAGCTTAGGGGGCCAGGGCCAAGAGACCCAGTACTTC
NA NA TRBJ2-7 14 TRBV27 CASSFTGSSYEQYF TGTGCCAGCAGTTTTACAGGTAGCTCCTACGAGCAGTACTTC
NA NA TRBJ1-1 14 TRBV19 CASSTGASQTEAFF TGTGCCAGTAGTACAGGGGCGTCCCAAACTGAAGCTTTCTTT
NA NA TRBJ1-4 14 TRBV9 CASSVRDRPEKLFF TGTGCCAGCAGCGTCCGCGACAGGCCTGAAAAACTGTTTTTT
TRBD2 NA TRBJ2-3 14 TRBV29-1 CSVVTSGSTDTQYF TGCAGCGTGGTGACTAGCGGGAGCACAGATACGCAGTATTTT
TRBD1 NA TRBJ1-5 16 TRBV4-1 CASSQDGDRGIQPQHF TGCGCCAGCAGCCAAGATGGGGACAGGGGAATCCAGCCCCAGCATTTT
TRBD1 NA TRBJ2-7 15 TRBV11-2 CASSLTGQGMVEQYF TGTGCCAGCAGCTTAACGGGACAGGGGATGGTCGAGCAGTACTTC
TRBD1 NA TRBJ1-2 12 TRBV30 CAWSTTGAGYTF TGTGCCTGGAGTACGACAGGGGCTGGCTACACCTTC
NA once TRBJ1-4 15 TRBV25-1 CASSEINREGEKLFF TGTGCCAGCAGTGAAATTAACAGGGAGGGAGAAAAACTGTTTTTT
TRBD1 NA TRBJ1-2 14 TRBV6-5 CASRRGQGNYGYTF TGTGCCAGCAGACGAGGACAGGGGAACTATGGCTACACCTTC
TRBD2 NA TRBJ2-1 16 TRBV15 CATSRGTSGGYNEQFF TGTGCCACCAGCAGGGGGACTAGCGGGGGATACAATGAGCAGTTCTTC
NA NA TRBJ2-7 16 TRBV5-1 CASSLGSSITSYEQYF TGCGCCAGCAGCTTGGGGAGCAGTATCACATCCTACGAGCAGTACTTC
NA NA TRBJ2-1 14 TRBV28 CASRKQGSINEQFF TGTGCCAGCAGGAAGCAGGGGAGCATCAATGAGCAGTTCTTC
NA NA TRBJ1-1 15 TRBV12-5 CASGSPTVLNTEAFF TGTGCTAGTGGTTCCCCGACAGTCCTGAACACTGAAGCTTTCTTT
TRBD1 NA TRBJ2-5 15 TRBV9 CASSPRSTGLETQYF TGTGCCAGCAGCCCGAGGTCGACAGGGCTGGAGACCCAGTACTTC
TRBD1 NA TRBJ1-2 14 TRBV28 CASSTPTGFYGYTF TGTGCCAGCAGTACCCCGACAGGGTTCTATGGCTACACCTTC
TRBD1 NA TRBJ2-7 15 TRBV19 CASSATGTGDYEQYF TGTGCCAGTAGTGCGACCGGGACAGGAGACTACGAGCAGTACTTC
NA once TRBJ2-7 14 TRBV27 CASSLGLSSYEQYF TGTGCCAGCAGTTTAGGACTCAGCTCCTACGAGCAGTACTTC
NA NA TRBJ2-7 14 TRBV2 CASRRDTSSYEQYF TGTGCCAGCAGACGGGACACTTCTTCCTACGAGCAGTACTTC
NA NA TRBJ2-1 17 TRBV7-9 CASSNIYDRYLNNEQFF TGTGCCAGCAGCAATATATACGACAGGTACCTTAACAATGAGCAGTTCTTC
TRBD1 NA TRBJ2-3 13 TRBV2 CASDRASTDTQYF TGTGCCAGCGACAGGGCATCCACAGATACGCAGTATTTT
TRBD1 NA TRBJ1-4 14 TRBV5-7 CASSSTGENEKLFF TGTGCCAGCAGCTCGACAGGGGAAAACGAAAAACTGTTTTTT
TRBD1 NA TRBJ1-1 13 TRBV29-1 CSTKGTANTEAFF TGCAGCACCAAAGGGACAGCGAACACTGAAGCTTTCTTT
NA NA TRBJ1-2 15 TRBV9 CASSLHSHRDYGYTF TGTGCCAGCAGTCTCCACTCCCACAGAGACTATGGCTACACCTTC
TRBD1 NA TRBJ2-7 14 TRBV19 CATRKTGGQYEQYF TGTGCCACTAGAAAGACAGGGGGCCAGTACGAGCAGTACTTC
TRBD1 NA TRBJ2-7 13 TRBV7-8 CASSSGQVSEQYF TGTGCCAGCAGCTCGGGACAGGTCTCCGAGCAGTACTTC
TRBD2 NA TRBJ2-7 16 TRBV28 CASSLSLAGGAYEQYF TGTGCCAGCAGTTTATCCCTAGCGGGAGGGGCCTACGAGCAGTACTTC
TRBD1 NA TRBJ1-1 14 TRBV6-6 CASKMDRRNTEAFF TGTGCCAGCAAGATGGACAGGAGGAACACTGAAGCTTTCTTT
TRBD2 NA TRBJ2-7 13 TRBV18 CASSRIAGDEQYF TGTGCCAGCTCAAGGATTGCGGGAGACGAGCAGTACTTC
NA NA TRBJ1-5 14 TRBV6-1 CASSEDYSNQPQHF TGTGCCAGCAGTGAGGACTATAGCAATCAGCCCCAGCATTTT
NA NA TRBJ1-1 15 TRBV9 CASSARDKLNTEAFF TGTGCCAGCAGCGCCCGGGACAAGCTGAACACTGAAGCTTTCTTT
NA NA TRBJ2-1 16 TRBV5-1 CASSLVGHTRDNEQFF TGCGCCAGCAGCTTGGTAGGGCATACTAGAGACAATGAGCAGTTCTTC
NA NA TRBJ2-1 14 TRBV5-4 CASNIAGFVNEQFF TGTGCCAGCAACATCGCCGGGTTTGTCAATGAGCAGTTCTTC
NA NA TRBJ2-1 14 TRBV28 CASSLWLASNEQFF TGTGCCAGCAGTTTATGGCTAGCGTCCAATGAGCAGTTCTTC
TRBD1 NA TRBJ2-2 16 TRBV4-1 CASSHHRDRGYGELFF TGCGCCAGCAGCCATCACCGGGACAGGGGTTACGGGGAGCTGTTTTTT